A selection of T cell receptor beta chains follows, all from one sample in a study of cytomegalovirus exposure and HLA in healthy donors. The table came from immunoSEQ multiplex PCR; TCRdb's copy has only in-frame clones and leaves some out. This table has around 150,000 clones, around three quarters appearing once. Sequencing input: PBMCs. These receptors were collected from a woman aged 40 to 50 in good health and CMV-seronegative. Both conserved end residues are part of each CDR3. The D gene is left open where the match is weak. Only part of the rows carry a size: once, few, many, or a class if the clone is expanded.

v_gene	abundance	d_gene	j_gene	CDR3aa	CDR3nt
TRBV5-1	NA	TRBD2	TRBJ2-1	CASSLAGRLAGGHHEQFF	TGCGCCAGCAGCTTGGCCGGGAGACTAGCGGGGGGGCATCATGAGCAGTTCTTC
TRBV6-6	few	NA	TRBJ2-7	CASSYSEGEQYF	TGTGCCAGCAGTTACTCGGAGGGCGAGCAGTACTTC
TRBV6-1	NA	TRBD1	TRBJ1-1	CASRDRGTEAFF	TGTGCCAGCAGAGACAGGGGCACTGAAGCTTTCTTT
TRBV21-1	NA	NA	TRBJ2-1	CASKTGQGQYNEQFF	TGTGCCAGCAAGACGGGACAGGGGCAGTACAATGAGCAGTTCTTC
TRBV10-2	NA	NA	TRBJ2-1	CASSESSGLMGGEQFF	TGCGCCAGCAGTGAGTCGAGTGGGCTGATGGGAGGTGAGCAGTTCTTC
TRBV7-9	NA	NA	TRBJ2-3	CASSSQQGETDTQYF	TGTGCCAGCAGCTCGCAACAGGGTGAAACAGATACGCAGTATTTT
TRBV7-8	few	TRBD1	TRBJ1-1	CASSRTGGAMNTEAFF	TGTGCCAGCAGCCGGACAGGGGGGGCCATGAACACTGAAGCTTTCTTT
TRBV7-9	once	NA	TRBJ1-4	CASSSRGERSEKLFF	TGTGCCAGCAGCTCACGGGGGGAAAGAAGCGAAAAACTGTTTTTT
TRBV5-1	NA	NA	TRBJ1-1	CASTGRGDDTEAFF	TGCGCCAGCACCGGGAGAGGGGACGACACTGAAGCTTTCTTT
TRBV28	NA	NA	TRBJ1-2	CASSLYQPGSQKDYTF	TGTGCCAGCAGTTTATATCAGCCAGGGTCCCAAAAGGACTACACCTTC
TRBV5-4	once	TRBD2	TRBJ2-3	CASSLEPFAGGSDTQYF	TGTGCCAGCAGCTTGGAACCCTTTGCGGGGGGATCAGATACGCAGTATTTT
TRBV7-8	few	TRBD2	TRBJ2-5	CASSLVPSGGELVQYF	TGTGCCAGCAGCTTAGTCCCTAGCGGGGGGGAGCTCGTGCAGTACTTC
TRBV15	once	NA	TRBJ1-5	CATSRGLVSNQPQHF	TGTGCCACCAGCAGGGGCTTAGTAAGCAATCAGCCCCAGCATTTT
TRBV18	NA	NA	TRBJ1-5	CASSSAPTALYSNQPQHF	TGTGCCAGCTCATCTGCGCCAACAGCATTATATAGCAATCAGCCCCAGCATTTT
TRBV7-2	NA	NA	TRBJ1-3	CASSPGRRQVGNTIYF	TGTGCCAGCAGCCCAGGGCGGAGACAGGTTGGAAACACCATATATTTT
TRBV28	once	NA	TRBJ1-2	CASSLVQAPGYTF	TGTGCCAGCAGTTTAGTTCAGGCCCCGGGCTACACCTTC
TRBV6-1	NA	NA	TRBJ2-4	CASSEQGSKNIQYF	TGTGCCAGCAGTGAACAGGGTTCCAAAAACATTCAGTACTTC
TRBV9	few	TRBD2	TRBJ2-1	CASAGTSGGSSYNEQFF	TGTGCCAGCGCGGGGACTAGCGGGGGGAGCTCCTACAATGAGCAGTTCTTC
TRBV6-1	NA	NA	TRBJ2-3	CATQAGAPPDTQYF	TGTGCCACCCAGGCGGGGGCGCCCCCAGATACGCAGTATTTT
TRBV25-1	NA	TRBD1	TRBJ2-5	CASTPSGQGVETQYF	TGTGCCAGCACCCCCTCGGGACAGGGAGTAGAGACCCAGTACTTC
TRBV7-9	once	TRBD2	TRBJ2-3	CASSSPGLAGASTDTQYF	TGTGCCAGCAGCTCACCGGGACTAGCGGGAGCTAGCACAGATACGCAGTATTTT
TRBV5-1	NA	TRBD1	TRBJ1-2	CASSPQQGAPYGYTF	TGCGCCAGCAGCCCACAACAGGGGGCACCCTATGGCTACACCTTC
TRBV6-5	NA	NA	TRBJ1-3	CASRRGLSAGNTIYF	TGTGCCAGCAGAAGAGGGCTATCGGCTGGAAACACCATATATTTT
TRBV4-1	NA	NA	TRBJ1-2	CASSLNPTENNYGYTF	TGCGCCAGCAGCCTTAACCCGACAGAGAACAACTATGGCTACACCTTC
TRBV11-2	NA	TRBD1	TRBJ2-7	CASSLDRGSSYEQYF	TGTGCCAGCAGCTTAGACAGGGGGTCCTCCTACGAGCAGTACTTC
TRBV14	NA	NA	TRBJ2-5	CASSPGGGTVQETQYF	TGTGCCAGCAGCCCTGGAGGAGGAACTGTACAAGAGACCCAGTACTTC
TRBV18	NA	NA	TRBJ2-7	CASSPQGAYEQYF	TGTGCCAGCTCACCACAGGGAGCCTACGAGCAGTACTTC
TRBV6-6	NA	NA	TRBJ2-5	CASTPKRTQETQYF	TGTGCCAGCACGCCCAAGCGGACCCAAGAGACCCAGTACTTC
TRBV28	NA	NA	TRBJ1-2	CASHTLGPGVGYTF	TGTGCCAGTCACACACTGGGCCCGGGAGTTGGCTACACCTTC
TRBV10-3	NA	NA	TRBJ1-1	CAISENTGRVTEAFF	TGTGCCATCAGTGAGAACACAGGCCGAGTCACTGAAGCTTTCTTT
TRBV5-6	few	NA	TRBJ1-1	CASSPWARNTEAFF	TGTGCCAGCAGCCCGTGGGCAAGGAACACTGAAGCTTTCTTT
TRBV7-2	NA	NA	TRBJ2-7	CASSFLVGRWGKHEQYF	TGTGCCAGCAGCTTCCTCGTGGGGAGATGGGGAAAGCACGAGCAGTACTTC
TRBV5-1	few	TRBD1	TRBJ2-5	CASSVQGARETQYF	TGCGCCAGCAGCGTACAGGGGGCGCGGGAGACCCAGTACTTC
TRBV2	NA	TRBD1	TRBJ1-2	CASRSTGGDYGYTF	TGTGCCAGCAGATCCACAGGGGGGGACTATGGCTACACCTTC
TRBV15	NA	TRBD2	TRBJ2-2	CATSRGGGGGSGELFF	TGTGCCACCAGCAGAGGCGGCGGGGGGGGGTCCGGGGAGCTGTTTTTT
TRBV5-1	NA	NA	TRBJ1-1	CASSSQTNTEAFF	TGCGCCAGCAGCTCACAGACGAACACTGAAGCTTTCTTT
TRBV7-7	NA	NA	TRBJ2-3	CASRLDWTSTDTQYF	TGTGCCAGCAGATTAGACTGGACTAGCACAGATACGCAGTATTTT
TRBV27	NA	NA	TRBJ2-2	CASSSRTVNTGELFF	TGTGCCAGCAGTTCTCGGACAGTGAACACCGGGGAGCTGTTTTTT
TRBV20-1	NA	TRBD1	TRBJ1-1	CSARTGTVAFF	TGCAGTGCTAGGACAGGGACTGTAGCTTTCTTT
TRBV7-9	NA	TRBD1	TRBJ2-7	CASSLTGGSYEQYF	TGTGCCAGCAGCTTAACAGGGGGCTCCTACGAGCAGTACTTC
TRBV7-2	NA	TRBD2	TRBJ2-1	CASSKTSGDSYNEQFF	TGTGCCAGCAGCAAAACGAGCGGGGACTCCTACAATGAGCAGTTCTTC
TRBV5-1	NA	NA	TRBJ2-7	CASSLGQGAYEQYF	TGCGCCAGCAGCTTGGGACAAGGGGCGTACGAGCAGTACTTC
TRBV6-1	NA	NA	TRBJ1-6	CASSETRSSYNSPLHF	TGTGCCAGCAGTGAAACCAGGTCCTCCTATAATTCACCCCTCCACTTT
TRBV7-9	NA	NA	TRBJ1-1	CASRPKITGSPMNTEAFF	TGTGCCAGCAGACCTAAAATAACGGGGAGTCCCATGAACACTGAAGCTTTCTTT
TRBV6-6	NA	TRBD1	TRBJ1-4	CASSPAGQFEKLFF	TGTGCCAGCAGTCCCGCGGGACAGTTTGAAAAACTGTTTTTT
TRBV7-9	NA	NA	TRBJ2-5	CASSPLAPQETQYF	TGTGCCAGCAGCCCCTTGGCCCCCCAAGAGACCCAGTACTTC
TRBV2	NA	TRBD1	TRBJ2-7	CARGGTGYEQYF	TGTGCCAGAGGAGGGACAGGCTACGAGCAGTACTTC
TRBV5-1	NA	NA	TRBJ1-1	CASSLRGGASGEAFF	TGCGCCAGCAGCTTGAGGGGGGGGGCCTCGGGTGAAGCTTTCTTT
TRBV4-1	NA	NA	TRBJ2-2	CASNRPYTGELFF	TGCGCCAGCAACAGGCCCTACACCGGGGAGCTGTTTTTT
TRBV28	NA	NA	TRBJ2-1	CASSFPTLSSYNEQFF	TGTGCCAGCAGTTTTCCTACTCTGAGCTCCTACAATGAGCAGTTCTTC
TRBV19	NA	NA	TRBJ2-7	CASSIVGRGEQYF	TGTGCCAGTAGTATAGTTGGCAGGGGCGAGCAGTACTTC
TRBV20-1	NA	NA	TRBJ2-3	CSALQGFTQYF	TGCAGTGCTCTACAGGGTTTTACGCAGTATTTT
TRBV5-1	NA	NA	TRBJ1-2	CASSGPTGFYGYTF	TGCGCCAGCAGCGGGCCGACAGGTTTCTATGGCTACACCTTC
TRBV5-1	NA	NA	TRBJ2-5	CASSYAGKGWGETQYF	TGCGCCAGCAGCTACGCCGGGAAAGGGTGGGGAGAGACCCAGTACTTC
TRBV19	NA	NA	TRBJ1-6	CASSSQGYNSPLHF	TGTGCCAGTAGTTCTCAGGGGTATAATTCACCCCTCCACTTT
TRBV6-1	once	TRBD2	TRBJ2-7	CASSEGLAGGAYEQYF	TGTGCCAGCAGTGAAGGACTAGCGGGGGGGGCCTACGAGCAGTACTTC
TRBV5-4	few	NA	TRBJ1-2	CASTYSGGGNGYTF	TGTGCCAGCACCTACTCCGGGGGGGGAAATGGCTACACCTTC
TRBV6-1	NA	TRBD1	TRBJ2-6	CASRTGDGANVLTF	TGTGCCAGCAGAACAGGGGATGGGGCCAACGTCCTGACTTTC
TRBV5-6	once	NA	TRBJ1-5	CAGSPQGNQPQHF	TGTGCCGGCAGCCCACAGGGAAATCAGCCCCAGCATTTT
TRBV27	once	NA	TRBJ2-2	CASSQEGQLSGELFF	TGTGCCAGCAGCCAGGAGGGACAGCTCTCCGGGGAGCTGTTTTTT